The sequence of this T cell receptor (beta chain) was determined in a study of blood T cell repertoires in COVID-19. About the research overall: From the United States, Italy and Spain came samples of acute and convalescent COVID-19. The cDNA or gDNA used as material had been derived from T cells, B-cell-depleted T cells, or PBMCs.

This clone occurred a few times. Produced via immunoSEQ multiplex PCR; TCRdb's table is partial and in-frame only. The sample shows 250,000 to 300,000 clones, around 90% of them seen only once. The sample consisted of peripheral blood. The sequence was collected from a woman aged 45-59 years who had recovered from COVID-19.

DNA for the CDR3: TGTGCCAGCAGCTTGGCCGGGGGTTACTACTATGGCTACACCTTC. Amino acid sequence: CASSLAGGYYYGYTF. The chain couples TRBV5-8 to TRBJ1-2; TRBD1 might be the D (5 bases). V shed 0 bases and J shed 3 bases, with 12 bases lying between them. The CDR3 loop spans 15 amino acids. From germline, CDR1 is SGHTS and CDR2 YDEGEE.